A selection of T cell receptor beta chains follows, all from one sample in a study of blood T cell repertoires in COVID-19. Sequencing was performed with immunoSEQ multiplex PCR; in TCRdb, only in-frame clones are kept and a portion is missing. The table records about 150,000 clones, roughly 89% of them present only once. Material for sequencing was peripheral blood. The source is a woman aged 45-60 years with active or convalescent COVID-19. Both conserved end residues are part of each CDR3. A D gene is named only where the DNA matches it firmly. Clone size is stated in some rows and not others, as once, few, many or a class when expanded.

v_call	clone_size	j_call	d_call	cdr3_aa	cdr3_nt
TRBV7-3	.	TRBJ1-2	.	CASSLTGGSQGDGYTF	TGTGCCAGCAGCTTAACCGGGGGTTCACAAGGGGATGGCTACACCTTC
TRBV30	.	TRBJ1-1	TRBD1	CAWSGDRVSEAFF	TGTGCCTGGAGCGGGGACAGGGTGTCTGAAGCTTTCTTT
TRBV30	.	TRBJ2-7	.	CACTGTVSSYEQYF	TGTGCCTGTACCGGCACAGTGTCCTCCTACGAGCAGTACTTC
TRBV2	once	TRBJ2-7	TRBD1	CASSGSGQGSSYEQYF	TGTGCCAGCAGTGGATCGGGACAGGGGAGTTCCTACGAGCAGTACTTC
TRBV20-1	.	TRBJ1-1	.	CSASHPRDTEAFF	TGCAGTGCTAGTCATCCCAGGGACACTGAAGCTTTCTTT
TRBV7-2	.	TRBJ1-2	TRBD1	CASSQSTGTGGYTF	TGTGCCAGCAGCCAGTCGACTGGGACAGGGGGCTACACCTTC
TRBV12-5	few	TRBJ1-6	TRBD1	CASGLVRTGGKPLHF	TGTGCTAGTGGTTTGGTAAGGACAGGGGGCAAACCCCTCCACTTT
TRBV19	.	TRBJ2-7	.	CASSSDGGYRVEQYF	TGTGCCAGTAGTTCCGACGGAGGTTACCGGGTCGAGCAGTACTTC
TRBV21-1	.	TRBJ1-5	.	CASSKASGNQPQHF	TGTGCCAGCAGCAAAGCGTCGGGCAATCAGCCCCAGCATTTT
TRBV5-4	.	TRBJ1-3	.	CASSLDNSGNTIYF	TGTGCCAGCAGCTTGGACAATTCTGGAAACACCATATATTTT
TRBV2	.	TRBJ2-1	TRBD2	CASRLAGANEQFF	TGTGCCAGTCGACTAGCGGGCGCCAATGAGCAGTTCTTC
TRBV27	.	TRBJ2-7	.	CASSLHGQSYEQYF	TGTGCCAGCAGTTTACATGGACAGAGCTACGAGCAGTACTTC
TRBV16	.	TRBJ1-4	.	CASSPPGWTDEREKLFF	TGTGCCAGCAGCCCCCCCGGCTGGACAGACGAACGGGAAAAACTGTTTTTT
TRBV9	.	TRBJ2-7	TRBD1	CASSVVRGDRVPYEQYF	TGTGCCAGCAGCGTAGTTCGGGGGGACAGGGTACCGTACGAGCAGTACTTC
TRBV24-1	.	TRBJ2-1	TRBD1	CATSDSRPGQGNEQFF	TGTGCCACCAGTGATTCGCGGCCGGGACAGGGGAATGAGCAGTTCTTC
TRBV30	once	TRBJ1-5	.	CAWSEQYQPQHF	TGTGCCTGGAGCGAACAATACCAGCCCCAGCATTTT
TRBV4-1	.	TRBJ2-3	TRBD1	CASSLGQGGYSTDTQYF	TGCGCCAGCAGCCTGGGACAGGGAGGGTATAGCACAGATACGCAGTATTTT
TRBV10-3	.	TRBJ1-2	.	CAIRQDPYGYTF	TGTGCCATCAGACAGGACCCCTATGGCTACACCTTC
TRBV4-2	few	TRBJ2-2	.	CASSHLTGELFF	TGTGCCAGCAGCCACTTAACCGGGGAGCTGTTTTTT
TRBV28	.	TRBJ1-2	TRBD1	CASSLGTVYGYTF	TGTGCCAGCAGTTTAGGGACAGTCTATGGCTACACCTTC
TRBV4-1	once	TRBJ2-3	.	CASSQGGYTGRRDTQYF	TGCGCCAGCAGCCAAGGAGGCTATACCGGGAGACGTGATACGCAGTATTTT
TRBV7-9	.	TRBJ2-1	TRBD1	CASSPRTGISYNEQFF	TGTGCCAGCAGCCCTCGGACAGGAATCTCCTACAATGAGCAGTTCTTC
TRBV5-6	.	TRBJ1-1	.	CASSLDVAGLHFF	TGTGCCAGCAGCTTGGACGTAGCGGGGTTACACTTCTTT
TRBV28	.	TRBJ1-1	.	CASSSQYTEAFF	TGTGCCAGCAGTTCTCAGTACACTGAAGCTTTCTTT
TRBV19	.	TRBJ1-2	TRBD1	CASSILPGQGNYGYTF	TGTGCCAGTAGTATTTTACCGGGACAGGGGAACTATGGCTACACCTTC
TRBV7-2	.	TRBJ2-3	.	CASSLGGRFDTQYF	TGTGCCAGCAGCTTAGGAGGGAGATTTGATACGCAGTATTTT
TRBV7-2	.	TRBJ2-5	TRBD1	CASTKGAQETQYF	TGTGCCAGCACCAAGGGGGCCCAGGAGACCCAGTACTTC
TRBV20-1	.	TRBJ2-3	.	CSASFEAWTDTQYF	TGCAGTGCTAGTTTTGAGGCCTGGACAGATACGCAGTATTTT
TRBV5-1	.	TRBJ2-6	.	CASSASANPLSGANVLTF	TGCGCCAGCAGCGCGAGCGCTAATCCCCTCTCTGGGGCCAACGTCCTGACTTTC
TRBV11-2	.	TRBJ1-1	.	CACGRLGYTEAFF	TGTGCCTGCGGTCGTTTGGGTTACACTGAAGCTTTCTTT
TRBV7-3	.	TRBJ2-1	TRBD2	CASSPGGGDEQFF	TGTGCCAGCAGCCCCGGCGGGGGGGATGAGCAGTTCTTC
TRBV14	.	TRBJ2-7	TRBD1	CASSQGTGSGYYEQYF	TGTGCCAGCAGCCAAGGGACAGGCTCGGGCTATTACGAGCAGTACTTC